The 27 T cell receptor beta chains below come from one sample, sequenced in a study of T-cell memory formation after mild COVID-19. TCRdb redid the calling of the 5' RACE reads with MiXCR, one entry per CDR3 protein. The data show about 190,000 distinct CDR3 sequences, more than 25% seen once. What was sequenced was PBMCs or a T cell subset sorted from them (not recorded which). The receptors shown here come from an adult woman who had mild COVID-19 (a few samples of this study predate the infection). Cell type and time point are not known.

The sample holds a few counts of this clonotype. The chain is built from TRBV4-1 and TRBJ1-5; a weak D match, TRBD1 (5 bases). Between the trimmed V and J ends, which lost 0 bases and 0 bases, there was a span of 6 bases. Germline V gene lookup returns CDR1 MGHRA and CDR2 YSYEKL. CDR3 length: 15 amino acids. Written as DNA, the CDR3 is TGCGCCAGCAGCCAAGAGGGGGATAGCAATCAGCCCCAGCATTTT. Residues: CASSQEGDSNQPQHF.

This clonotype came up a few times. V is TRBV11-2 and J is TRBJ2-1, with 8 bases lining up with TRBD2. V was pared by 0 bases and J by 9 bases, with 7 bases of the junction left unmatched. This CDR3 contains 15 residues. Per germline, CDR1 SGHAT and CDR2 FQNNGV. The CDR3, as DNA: TGTGCCAGCAGCTTAGAGGCTAGCGGGTGGGGTGAGCAGTTCTTC. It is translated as CASSLEASGWGEQFF.

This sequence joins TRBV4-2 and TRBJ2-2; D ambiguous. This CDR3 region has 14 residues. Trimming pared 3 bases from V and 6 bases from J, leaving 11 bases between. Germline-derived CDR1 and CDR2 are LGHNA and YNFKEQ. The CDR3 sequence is CASSQVEEAGELFF. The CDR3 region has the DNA TGTGCCAGCAGCCAGGTGGAAGAGGCCGGGGAGCTGTTTTTT.

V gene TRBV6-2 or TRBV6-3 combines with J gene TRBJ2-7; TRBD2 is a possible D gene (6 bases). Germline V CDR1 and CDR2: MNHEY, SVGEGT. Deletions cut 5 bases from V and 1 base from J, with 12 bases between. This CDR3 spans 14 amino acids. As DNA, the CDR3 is TGTGCCAGCAGTGACACCGGACTATCCTACGAGCAGTACTTC. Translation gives CASSDTGLSYEQYF.

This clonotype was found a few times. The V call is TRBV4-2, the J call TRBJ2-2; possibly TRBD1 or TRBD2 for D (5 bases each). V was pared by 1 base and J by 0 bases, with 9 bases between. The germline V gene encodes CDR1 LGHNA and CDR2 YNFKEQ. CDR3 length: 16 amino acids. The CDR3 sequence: CASSQAGTTNTGELFF. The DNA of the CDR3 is TGTGCCAGCAGCCAAGCCGGGACCACGAACACCGGGGAGCTGTTTTTT.

The CDR3 region is CASSPDRGRAYEQYF. The CDR3 DNA reads TGTGCCAGCAGCCCAGACAGGGGGAGAGCCTACGAGCAGTACTTC. V is TRBV6-5 and J is TRBJ2-7; 9 nucleotides align to TRBD1. Unmatched junction bases numbered 8, after V lost 6 bases and J lost 2 bases. The CDR3 covers 15 residues. CDR1 is MNHEY and CDR2 is SVGAGI in the germline V gene.

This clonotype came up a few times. CDR3 DNA: TGTGCCAGCAGTGCGCGGCAGGGCTGGGATGAGCAGTTCTTC. Protein product: CASSARQGWDEQFF. The gene calls are TRBV25-1 and TRBJ2-1, with a weak D call TRBD1 (5 bases). Trimming took off 4 bases at V and 8 bases at J, with 15 bases between the two ends. The germline V gene encodes CDR1 MGHDK and CDR2 SYGVNS. The CDR3 totals 14 residues.

CDR3 nucleotide sequence: TGTGCCTGGAGGCGGGTCAATGAGCAGTTCTTC. Translating it yields CAWRRVNEQFF. The chain couples TRBV30 to TRBJ2-1, with a possible D match to TRBD2 (5 bases). The V gene's germline CDR1 is GTSNPN and CDR2 SVGIG (reference sequence). Trimming took off 3 bases at V and 6 bases at J, with 6 bases between the two ends. The CDR3 covers 11 residues. The complete variable domain, with remaining parts taken from reference TRBV30 and TRBJ2-1, reads SQTIHQWPATLVQPVGSPLSLECTVEGTSNPNLYWYRQAAGRGLQLLFYSVGIGQISSEVPQNLSASRPQDRQFILSSKKLLLSDSGFYLCAWRRVNEQFFGPGTRLTVL.

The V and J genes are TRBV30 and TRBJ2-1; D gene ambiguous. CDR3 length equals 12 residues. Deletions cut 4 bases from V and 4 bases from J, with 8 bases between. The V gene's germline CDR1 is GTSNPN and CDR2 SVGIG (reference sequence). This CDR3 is CAWTRQYNEQFF. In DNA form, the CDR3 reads TGTGCCTGGACACGCCAATACAATGAGCAGTTCTTC.

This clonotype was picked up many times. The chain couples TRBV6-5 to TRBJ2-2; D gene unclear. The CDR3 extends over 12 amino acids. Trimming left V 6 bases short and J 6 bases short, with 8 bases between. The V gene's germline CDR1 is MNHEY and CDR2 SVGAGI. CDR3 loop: CASSVRAGELFF. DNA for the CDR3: TGTGCCAGCAGCGTAAGGGCCGGGGAGCTGTTTTTT.

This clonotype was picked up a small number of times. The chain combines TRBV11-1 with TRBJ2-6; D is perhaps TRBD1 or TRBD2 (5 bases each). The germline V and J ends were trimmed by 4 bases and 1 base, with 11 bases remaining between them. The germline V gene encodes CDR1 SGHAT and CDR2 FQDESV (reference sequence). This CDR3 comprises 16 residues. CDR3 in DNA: TGTGCCAGCAGCTCGGGACGGCTTTCTGGGGCCAACGTCCTGACTTTC. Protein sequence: CASSSGRLSGANVLTF.

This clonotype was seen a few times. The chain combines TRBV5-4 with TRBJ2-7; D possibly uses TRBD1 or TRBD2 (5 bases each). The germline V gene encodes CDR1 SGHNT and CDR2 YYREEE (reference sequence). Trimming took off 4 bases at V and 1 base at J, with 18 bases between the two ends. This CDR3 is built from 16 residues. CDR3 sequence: CASSAPSWDPSYEQYF. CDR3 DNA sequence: TGTGCCAGCAGCGCGCCGTCCTGGGACCCATCCTACGAGCAGTACTTC.

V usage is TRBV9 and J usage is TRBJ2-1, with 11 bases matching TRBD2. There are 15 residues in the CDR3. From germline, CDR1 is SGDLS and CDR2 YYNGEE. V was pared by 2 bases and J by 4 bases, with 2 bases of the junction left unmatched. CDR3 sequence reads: CASSVTSGVYNEQFF. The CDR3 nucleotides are TGTGCCAGCAGCGTGACTAGCGGGGTTTACAATGAGCAGTTCTTC.

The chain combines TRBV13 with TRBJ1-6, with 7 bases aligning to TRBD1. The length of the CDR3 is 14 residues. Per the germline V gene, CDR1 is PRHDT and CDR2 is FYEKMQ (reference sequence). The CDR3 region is CASSRSRGNSPLHF. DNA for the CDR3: TGTGCTTCCAGTAGAAGCAGGGGGAATTCACCCCTCCACTTT. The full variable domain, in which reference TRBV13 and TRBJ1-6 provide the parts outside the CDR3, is AAGVIQSPRHLIKEKRETATLKCYPIPRHDTVYWYQQGPGQDPQFLISFYEKMQSDKGSIPDRFSAQQFSDYHSELNMSSLELGDSALYFCASSRSRGNSPLHFGNGTRLTVT.

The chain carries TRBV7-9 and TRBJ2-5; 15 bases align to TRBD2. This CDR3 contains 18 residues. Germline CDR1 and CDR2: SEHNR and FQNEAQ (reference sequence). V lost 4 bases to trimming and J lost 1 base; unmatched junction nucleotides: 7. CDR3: CASSSGTSGGRFQETQYF. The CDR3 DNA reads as TGTGCCAGCAGCTCCGGGACTAGCGGGGGGCGATTCCAAGAGACCCAGTACTTC.

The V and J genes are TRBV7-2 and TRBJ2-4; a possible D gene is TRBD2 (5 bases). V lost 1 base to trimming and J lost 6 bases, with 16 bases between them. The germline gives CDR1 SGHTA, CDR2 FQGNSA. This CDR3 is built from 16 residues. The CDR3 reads CASSLESEGPGNIQYF. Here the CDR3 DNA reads TGTGCCAGCAGCTTAGAGAGCGAGGGCCCAGGAAACATTCAGTACTTC.

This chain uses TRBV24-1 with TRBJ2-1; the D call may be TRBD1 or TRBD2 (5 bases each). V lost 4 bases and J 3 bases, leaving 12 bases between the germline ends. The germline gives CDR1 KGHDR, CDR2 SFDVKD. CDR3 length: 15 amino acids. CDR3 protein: CATSDPGTSYNEQFF. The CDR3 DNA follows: TGTGCCACCAGTGACCCCGGGACGAGCTACAATGAGCAGTTCTTC.

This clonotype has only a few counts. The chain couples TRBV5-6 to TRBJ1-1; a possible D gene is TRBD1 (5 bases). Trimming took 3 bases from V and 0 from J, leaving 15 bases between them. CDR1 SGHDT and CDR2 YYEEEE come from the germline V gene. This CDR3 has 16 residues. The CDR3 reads CASSSAGVTMNTEAFF. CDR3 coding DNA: TGTGCCAGCAGCTCCGCGGGGGTGACCATGAACACTGAAGCTTTCTTT.

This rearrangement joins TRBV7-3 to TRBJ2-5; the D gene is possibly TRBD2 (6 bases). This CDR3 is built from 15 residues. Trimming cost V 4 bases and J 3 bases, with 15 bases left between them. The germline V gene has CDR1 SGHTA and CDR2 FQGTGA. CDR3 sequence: CASSSIGGRKETQYF. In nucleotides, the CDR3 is TGTGCCAGCAGCTCAATCGGGGGAAGAAAAGAGACCCAGTACTTC.

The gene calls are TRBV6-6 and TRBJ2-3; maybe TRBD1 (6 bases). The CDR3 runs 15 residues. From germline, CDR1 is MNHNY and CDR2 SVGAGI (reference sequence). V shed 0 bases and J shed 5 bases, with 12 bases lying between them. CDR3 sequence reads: CASSYSRGLRDTQYF. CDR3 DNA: TGTGCCAGCAGTTACTCAAGGGGGTTAAGAGATACGCAGTATTTT.

Written as DNA, the CDR3 is TGCGCCAGCAGCTTGGATGGGCACGGCGAGCAGTACTTC. Protein sequence: CASSLDGHGEQYF. The rearrangement uses TRBV5-1 and TRBJ2-7, with D unresolved. V was cut by 0 bases and J by 6 bases, with 10 bases left in between. The length of the CDR3 is 13 residues. Germline lookup yields CDR1 SGHRS and CDR2 YFSETQ.

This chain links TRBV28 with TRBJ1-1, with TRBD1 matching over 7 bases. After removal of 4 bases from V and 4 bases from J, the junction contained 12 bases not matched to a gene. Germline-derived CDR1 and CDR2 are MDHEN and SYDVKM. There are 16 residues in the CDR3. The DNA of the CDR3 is TGTGCCAGCAGTTCCGGACAGGCCATCGGGGGCACTGAAGCTTTCTTT. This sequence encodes CASSSGQAIGGTEAFF.

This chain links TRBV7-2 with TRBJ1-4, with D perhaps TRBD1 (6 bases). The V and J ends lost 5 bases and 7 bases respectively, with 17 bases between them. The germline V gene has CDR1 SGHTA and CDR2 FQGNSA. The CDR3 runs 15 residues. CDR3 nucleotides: TGTGCCAGCAGCGGCCGCGGGGGCGCAGGTGAAAAACTGTTTTTT. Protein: CASSGRGGAGEKLFF.

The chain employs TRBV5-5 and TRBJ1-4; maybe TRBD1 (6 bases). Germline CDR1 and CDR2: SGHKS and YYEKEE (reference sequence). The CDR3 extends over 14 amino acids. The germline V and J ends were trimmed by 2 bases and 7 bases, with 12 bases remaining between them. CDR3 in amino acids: CASSFSTGTEKLFF. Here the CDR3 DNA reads TGTGCCAGCAGCTTTTCAACAGGGACTGAAAAACTGTTTTTT.

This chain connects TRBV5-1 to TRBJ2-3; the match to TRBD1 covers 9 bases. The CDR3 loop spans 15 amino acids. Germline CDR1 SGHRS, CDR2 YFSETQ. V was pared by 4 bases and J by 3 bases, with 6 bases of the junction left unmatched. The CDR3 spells CASSPPGQGTDTQYF. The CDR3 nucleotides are TGCGCCAGCAGCCCTCCCGGACAGGGGACAGATACGCAGTATTTT.

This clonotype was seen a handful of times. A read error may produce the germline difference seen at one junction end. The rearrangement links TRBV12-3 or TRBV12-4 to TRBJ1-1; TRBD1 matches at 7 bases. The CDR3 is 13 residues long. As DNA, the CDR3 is TGCGCCAGCAGCTGGACAGGGAACACTGAAGCTTTCTTT. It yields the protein CASSWTGNTEAFF.

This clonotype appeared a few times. The CDR3 DNA reads as TGTGCCAGCAGTTTTGGGCAGGGGGTGGAGACCCAGTACTTC. This codes for CASSFGQGVETQYF. The rearrangement links TRBV12-3 or TRBV12-4 to TRBJ2-5, with TRBD1 identical over 7 bases. V was clipped by 3 bases and J by 5 bases; unmatched bases: 6. CDR3 length equals 14 residues.